This T cell receptor beta chain was recovered during a study of blood T cells in healthy people across ages. Study-level results: Unsorted PBMCs blocked a conclusive comparison of naive and antigen-experienced cells.

Worth noting for this clonotype: What it recognizes is unknown.

The authors ran a second PCR of about 7 to 12 cycles using a sample-barcoded 5' primer and a J-beta primer mix. MiXCR was run by TCRdb on the 5' RACE reads, yielding one entry per CDR3 protein. The sample lists 1.5 million to 2 million distinct CDR3 sequences; about 39% were seen once. The V gene lost 5 bases and the J gene lost 3 bases, with 29 bases spanning the gap. The V gene's germline CDR1 is MDHEN and CDR2 SYDVKM. The CDR3 runs 19 residues. The sequenced sample consisted of blood. V is TRBV28 and J is TRBJ2-7; D might be TRBD1 (6 bases). This clonotype was sampled from a human donor in good health. The CDR3 here is CASSTGTFFDSKGFYEQYF. Here the CDR3 DNA reads TGTGCCAGCAGTACCGGGACATTCTTCGATTCCAAGGGGTTCTACGAGCAGTACTTC.